A selection of T cell receptor beta chains follows, all from one sample in a study of T cell responses to AZD1222 COVID-19 vaccine. Sequencing used immunoSEQ multiplex PCR; TCRdb keeps in-frame clones, though not all of them. The table includes more than 110,000 clones, 70% to 90% detected once. Source: peripheral blood, taken on day 0 of AZD1222 vaccination. The receptors were gathered from an adult in good health. Both conserved end residues are part of each CDR3. Each record gives: CDR3 protein, D gene, V gene, J gene. D genes are given only for firm matches.

CDR3 protein: CASSLGTGGGNEQFF
D gene: TRBD1
V gene: TRBV7-8
J gene: TRBJ2-1

CDR3 protein: CASSLEKSSYNEQFF
D gene: .
V gene: TRBV5-1
J gene: TRBJ2-1

CDR3 protein: CAWSVRGNSNQPQHF
D gene: TRBD1
V gene: TRBV30
J gene: TRBJ1-5

CDR3 protein: CASSYSIWGLRVTEAFF
D gene: .
V gene: TRBV6-2/TRBV6-3
J gene: TRBJ1-1

CDR3 protein: CASSLTHEQYF
D gene: .
V gene: TRBV11-3
J gene: TRBJ2-7

CDR3 protein: CASSRPGQGRNFDYEQYF
D gene: .
V gene: TRBV21-1
J gene: TRBJ2-7

CDR3 protein: CASSPGRMNTEAFF
D gene: .
V gene: TRBV11-3
J gene: TRBJ1-1

CDR3 protein: CASSPEPVLAGDPGYNEQFF
D gene: TRBD2
V gene: TRBV2
J gene: TRBJ2-1

CDR3 protein: CASSQISGSEAFF
D gene: .
V gene: TRBV4-1
J gene: TRBJ1-1

CDR3 protein: CAWSVRGSPGNTIYF
D gene: .
V gene: TRBV30
J gene: TRBJ1-3

CDR3 protein: CASRQTSGSYEQYF
D gene: TRBD2
V gene: TRBV5-1
J gene: TRBJ2-7

CDR3 protein: CASSSRPEGEFF
D gene: .
V gene: TRBV2
J gene: TRBJ2-1

CDR3 protein: CASRLRVNTEAFF
D gene: .
V gene: TRBV5-4
J gene: TRBJ1-1

CDR3 protein: CASRKGQGYGYTF
D gene: TRBD1
V gene: TRBV3-1/TRBV3-2
J gene: TRBJ1-2

CDR3 protein: CSVAAASGTDTQYF
D gene: TRBD2
V gene: TRBV29-1
J gene: TRBJ2-3

CDR3 protein: CAWSLDSYNSPLHF
D gene: .
V gene: TRBV30
J gene: TRBJ1-6

CDR3 protein: CASSFFAQPQHF
D gene: .
V gene: TRBV12-3/TRBV12-4
J gene: TRBJ1-5

CDR3 protein: CASSYEGGNTIYF
D gene: .
V gene: TRBV6-5
J gene: TRBJ1-3

CDR3 protein: CASSLERNTQYF
D gene: .
V gene: TRBV5-1
J gene: TRBJ2-3

CDR3 protein: CASRPGLAGSSYNEQFF
D gene: TRBD2
V gene: TRBV5-4
J gene: TRBJ2-1

CDR3 protein: CASSLNVLTSYEQYF
D gene: .
V gene: TRBV27
J gene: TRBJ2-7

CDR3 protein: CASSRSGGQTYEQYF
D gene: TRBD2
V gene: TRBV4-1
J gene: TRBJ2-7

CDR3 protein: CASSRQGSTYEQYF
D gene: .
V gene: TRBV6-5
J gene: TRBJ2-7

CDR3 protein: CASSETDDQPQHF
D gene: .
V gene: TRBV6-4
J gene: TRBJ1-5

CDR3 protein: CASSIGQGRDTQYF
D gene: TRBD1
V gene: TRBV19
J gene: TRBJ2-3

CDR3 protein: CASSFGTASYEQYF
D gene: TRBD1
V gene: TRBV5-6
J gene: TRBJ2-7

CDR3 protein: CASSQARGYGYTF
D gene: .
V gene: TRBV27
J gene: TRBJ1-2

CDR3 protein: CASSLPRTALSSTDTQYF
D gene: .
V gene: TRBV7-9
J gene: TRBJ2-3

CDR3 protein: CASSPGTGSYGYTF
D gene: TRBD1
V gene: TRBV2
J gene: TRBJ1-2

CDR3 protein: CASSRAGGQETQYF
D gene: TRBD1
V gene: TRBV19
J gene: TRBJ2-5

CDR3 protein: CASSRSRGRTGELFF
D gene: TRBD1
V gene: TRBV11-2
J gene: TRBJ2-2

CDR3 protein: CASGSPQTRGYTF
D gene: .
V gene: TRBV12-5
J gene: TRBJ1-2

CDR3 protein: CSASTVGDSYEQYF
D gene: .
V gene: TRBV20-1
J gene: TRBJ2-7

CDR3 protein: CASSLSDTGTDTQYF
D gene: .
V gene: TRBV5-1
J gene: TRBJ2-3

CDR3 protein: CASSNRGQLAPNEQFF
D gene: TRBD1
V gene: TRBV28
J gene: TRBJ2-1

CDR3 protein: CASSLLRILLAGHNEQFF
D gene: TRBD2
V gene: TRBV28
J gene: TRBJ2-1

CDR3 protein: CASSLARLASTDTQYF
D gene: TRBD2
V gene: TRBV7-8
J gene: TRBJ2-3

CDR3 protein: CASSSRAQAVQYF
D gene: .
V gene: TRBV6-2/TRBV6-3
J gene: TRBJ2-7

CDR3 protein: CASSLDWEDRRYSGGYTF
D gene: TRBD1
V gene: TRBV7-8
J gene: TRBJ1-2

CDR3 protein: CASSQFGDEQFF
D gene: .
V gene: TRBV4-1
J gene: TRBJ2-1

CDR3 protein: CASSVKNSPLGGYTF
D gene: .
V gene: TRBV3-1/TRBV3-2
J gene: TRBJ1-2

CDR3 protein: CASRPPGDTGELFF
D gene: .
V gene: TRBV6-6
J gene: TRBJ2-2

CDR3 protein: CASSIKTAEAFF
D gene: .
V gene: TRBV7-9
J gene: TRBJ1-1

CDR3 protein: CSASEGTFWGPETQYF
D gene: .
V gene: TRBV20-1
J gene: TRBJ2-5

CDR3 protein: CASSFRDRGVTDTQYF
D gene: TRBD1
V gene: TRBV7-3
J gene: TRBJ2-3

CDR3 protein: CASRPTSGLVYEQYF
D gene: TRBD2
V gene: TRBV6-5
J gene: TRBJ2-7

CDR3 protein: CSVEARGTNYGYTF
D gene: .
V gene: TRBV29-1
J gene: TRBJ1-2

CDR3 protein: CASSLRLAGHNEQFF
D gene: TRBD2
V gene: TRBV27
J gene: TRBJ2-1

CDR3 protein: CASSLDEATGFGRFF
D gene: .
V gene: TRBV11-3
J gene: TRBJ2-1

CDR3 protein: CASSLGTGPGTQYF
D gene: .
V gene: TRBV7-2
J gene: TRBJ2-3

CDR3 protein: CASSLSRGDGYTF
D gene: .
V gene: TRBV27
J gene: TRBJ1-2

CDR3 protein: CASNPDPRRETQYF
D gene: .
V gene: TRBV6-5
J gene: TRBJ2-5

CDR3 protein: CASGWGPNTEAFF
D gene: .
V gene: TRBV12-5
J gene: TRBJ1-1

CDR3 protein: CASSYSPEQGTHEQYF
D gene: TRBD1
V gene: TRBV6-5
J gene: TRBJ2-7